This T cell receptor (beta chain) appears in the sequencing data of a study of blood T cell repertoires in COVID-19. Study details: The origin of the acute and convalescent COVID-19 samples was the United States, Italy and Spain. In each case, the material was cDNA or gDNA derived from T cells, B-cell-depleted T cells, or PBMCs.

The table lists this clone with a count of one. The J segment lost 10 bases and the V segment lost 3 bases, leaving 9 bases of the junction unmatched. This CDR3 has 13 residues. The germline V gene has CDR1 DFQATT and CDR2 SNEGSKA (reference sequence). How the authors handled the data: It was from reference gene primer amplification that nucleated cell counts were estimated. Repertoires were generated with immunoSEQ multiplex PCR, while TCRdb's copy carries only in-frame clones and drops some. The V and J calls and clone size were taken over from that table, and D and trimming were inferred from the DNA. The sample includes roughly 200,000 clones, more than 75% of them seen just once.

The chain joins TRBV20-1 to TRBJ1-5; 7 positions agree with TRBD1. Sample: peripheral blood. The clonotype was recovered from a man in his forties or fifties with active or convalescent COVID-19. The DNA for the CDR3 is TGCAGTGCTAGTCCTGACAGGGTTTCACCCCAGCATTTT. Protein: CSASPDRVSPQHF.